The 27 T cell receptor beta chains in this list originate from one sample, sequenced in a study of human T cells and chemical hapten exposure. TCRdb reprocessed the RACE reads with MiXCR, giving one entry per CDR3 protein. The sample shows about 120,000 distinct CDR3 sequences, roughly 13% of them seen only once. This sample's time point: patch test 1, 2 weeks after DPC sensitization. As to treatment: therapeutic diphenylcyclopropenone sensitization with weekly scalp DPC. The material was whole blood, obtained in connection with sensitization to the hapten diphenylcyclopropenone (DPC). The receptors were gathered from a man between 18 and 35 years old with alopecia areata. Some clones in this sample may be carry-over from other donors' samples.

This clonotype was observed a few times. The CDR3 bases are TGCAGCGTTGGTCAAGCCGAAGCTTTCTTT. This encodes CSVGQAEAFF. The chain couples TRBV29-1 to TRBJ1-1; D gene unclear. The CDR3 covers 10 residues. The V gene lost 4 bases and the J gene lost 8 bases, with 8 bases spanning the gap. Per the germline V gene, CDR1 is SQVTM and CDR2 is ANQGSEA.

This chain links TRBV4-1 with TRBJ2-1, with D unclear. The germline V gene encodes CDR1 MGHRA and CDR2 YSYEKL. This CDR3 has 16 residues. Trimming removed 2 bases from V and 0 bases from J, with 11 bases in between. The CDR3 sequence: CASSQYAASSYNEQFF. The CDR3 coding sequence is TGCGCCAGCAGCCAATATGCCGCTAGCTCCTACAATGAGCAGTTCTTC.

This clonotype has only a few counts. The chain is built from TRBV11-2 and TRBJ1-5, with 7 positions matching TRBD1. The germline V gene has CDR1 SGHAT and CDR2 FQNNGV. V gave up 0 bases and J gave up 3 bases; unmatched junction bases: 5. The CDR3 runs 16 residues. The CDR3 DNA reads TGTGCCAGCAGCTTAGAGGGGGACAGTCACAATCAGCCCCAGCATTTT. Translation gives CASSLEGDSHNQPQHF. Complete variable domain (other parts from reference TRBV11-2 and TRBJ1-5): EAGVAQSPRYKIIEKRQSVAFWCNPISGHATLYWYQQILGQGPKLLIQFQNNGVVDDSQLPKDRFSAERLKGVDSTLKIQPAKLEDSAVYLCASSLEGDSHNQPQHFGDGTRLSIL.

This clonotype was detected a few times. The chain couples TRBV28 to TRBJ2-7, with TRBD1 identical over 7 bases. The V gene's germline CDR1 is MDHEN and CDR2 SYDVKM. The V gene end was trimmed by 10 bases and the J gene end by 5 bases; junction bases not matched to a gene: 5. CDR3 length: 11 residues. CDR3 residues: CAIQGPHEQYF. CDR3 in DNA: TGTGCCATACAGGGGCCCCACGAGCAGTACTTC.

This rearrangement joins TRBV4-1 to TRBJ2-1; 11 bases line up with TRBD2. The V gene end was trimmed by 0 bases and the J gene end by 6 bases; junction bases not matched to a gene: 1. CDR1 and CDR2 (germline): MGHRA, YSYEKL. The CDR3 contains 15 residues. Written as DNA, the CDR3 is TGCGCCAGCAGCCAAGATAGCGGGGGGGCCAATGAGCAGTTCTTC. Protein sequence: CASSQDSGGANEQFF.

This clonotype appeared a few times. This chain connects TRBV7-9 to TRBJ1-2, with D perhaps TRBD1 (5 bases). The V gene lost 0 bases and the J gene lost 0 bases, with 8 bases spanning the gap. Germline assignment: CDR1 SEHNR and CDR2 FQNEAQ (reference sequence). The CDR3 totals 15 residues. The CDR3 loop is CASSLAGGANYGYTF. As DNA, the CDR3 is TGTGCCAGCAGCTTAGCCGGAGGGGCTAACTATGGCTACACCTTC.

V is TRBV7-9 and J is TRBJ2-4, with 7 bases fitting TRBD1. CDR1 is SEHNR, CDR2 FQNEAQ, per germline (reference sequence). V was pared by 3 bases and J by 0 bases, with 5 bases of the junction left unmatched. This CDR3 is 16 amino acids long. CDR3 sequence: CASSLGDSLAKNIQYF. The CDR3 DNA sequence: TGTGCCAGCAGCTTGGGGGACAGCTTAGCCAAAAACATTCAGTACTTC.

The chain carries TRBV6-5 and TRBJ1-1, with 7 bases fitting TRBD1. CDR1 and CDR2 (germline): MNHEY, SVGAGI. The CDR3 length is 13 residues. The V gene end was trimmed by 3 bases and the J gene end by 11 bases; junction bases not matched to a gene: 9. CDR3 loop: CASSYRSTGWAFF. The CDR3 bases are TGTGCCAGCAGTTATCGCTCGACAGGGTGGGCTTTCTTT.

The chain has TRBV20-1 and TRBJ1-5; D possibly corresponds to TRBD1 (5 bases). From germline, CDR1 is DFQATT and CDR2 SNEGSKA (reference sequence). Trimming left V 0 bases short and J 7 bases short, with 22 bases between. CDR3 length equals 17 residues. The CDR3 sequence is CSAREQANPTSGQPQHF. Here the CDR3 DNA reads TGCAGTGCTAGAGAACAGGCGAACCCGACTTCCGGGCAGCCCCAGCATTTT.

This rearrangement joins TRBV7-6 to TRBJ1-1, with D maybe TRBD1 (6 bases). The CDR3 is 14 amino acids. Germline CDR1 SGHVS, CDR2 FNYEAQ. Trimming removed 3 bases from V and 3 bases from J, with 11 bases in between. CDR3 sequence: CASSLAGAHTEAFF. CDR3 bases: TGTGCCAGCAGCTTGGCAGGGGCCCACACTGAAGCTTTCTTT.

The rearrangement links TRBV28 to TRBJ1-4, with a tentative D call TRBD1 (5 bases). CDR3 length: 15 amino acids. Trimming pared 6 bases from V and 1 base from J, leaving 12 bases between. From germline, CDR1 is MDHEN and CDR2 SYDVKM. DNA for the CDR3: TGTGCCAGCAGGGCCGCGGGGGGAACTAATGAAAAACTGTTTTTT. Amino acids: CASRAAGGTNEKLFF.

This chain uses TRBV7-9 with TRBJ2-7; the D gene could be TRBD1 or TRBD2 (5 bases each). The germline CDR1 and CDR2 sequences are SEHNR and FQNEAQ (reference sequence). Trimming left V 6 bases short and J 2 bases short, with 20 bases between. CDR3 length equals 16 residues. The CDR3 nucleotides are TGTGCCAGCAGGGGGATGGACGGGACCCAGACCTACGAGCAGTACTTC. Translation: CASRGMDGTQTYEQYF.

This clonotype was recorded a few times. This chain connects TRBV27 to TRBJ2-1; D ambiguous. CDR3 length equals 14 residues. The germline V gene encodes CDR1 MNHEY and CDR2 SMNVEV (reference sequence). Trimming left V 4 bases short and J 0 bases short, with 7 bases between. CDR3: CASSSGNSYNEQFF. The CDR3 nucleotides read TGTGCCAGCAGTTCAGGAAACTCCTACAATGAGCAGTTCTTC.

The table lists this clonotype with a few counts. V and J are TRBV21-1 and TRBJ1-6. TRBV21-1 is deemed a pseudogene. This CDR3 contains 14 residues. CDR3 protein: CASSKEQYNSPLHF. CDR3 DNA sequence: TGTGCCAGCAGCAAAGAACAATATAATTCACCCCTCCACTTT.

This chain links TRBV12-3 or TRBV12-4 with TRBJ1-1, with 8 bases lining up with TRBD1. This CDR3 region has 11 residues. J was trimmed by 8 bases and V by 4 bases; bases with no gene match: 0. The CDR3 loop reads CASSYRGEAFF. The CDR3 bases are TGTGCCAGCAGTTACAGGGGGGAAGCTTTCTTT.

This chain uses TRBV6-2 or TRBV6-3 with TRBJ2-7, with D maybe TRBD2 (6 bases). The CDR3 loop spans 15 amino acids. Germline V lookup: CDR1 MNHEY, CDR2 SVGEGT. V lost 2 bases, J lost 7 bases, and 18 bases lay in between. CDR3 protein: CASSYMRGIPREQYF. The CDR3 bases are TGTGCCAGCAGTTACATGCGGGGTATCCCTCGAGAGCAGTACTTC.

This clonotype appeared many times. This sequence joins TRBV5-4 and TRBJ2-3; a weak D match, TRBD1 (6 bases). Germline values: CDR1 SGHNT, CDR2 YYREEE (reference sequence). V was shortened by 2 bases and J by 0 bases, with 7 bases between the two germline ends. The CDR3 covers 14 residues. The CDR3 nucleotides are TGTGCCAGCAGCTTTGGACAGAGCACAGATACGCAGTATTTT. Protein sequence: CASSFGQSTDTQYF.

The rearrangement joins TRBV5-4 to TRBJ2-7, with 8 positions matching TRBD1. This CDR3 is 16 amino acids long. Germline V gene data show CDR1 as SGHNT and CDR2 as YYREEE (reference sequence). V was clipped by 0 bases and J by 1 base; unmatched bases: 6. The CDR3 spells CASSLGGQVGSYEQYV. The CDR3 DNA is TGTGCCAGCAGCTTGGGGGGACAGGTGGGTTCCTACGAGCAGTACGTC.

This clonotype was counted many times. The gene calls are TRBV6-6 and TRBJ1-1, with TRBD1 matching 11 bases. The CDR3 consists of 13 residues. Germline values: CDR1 MNHNY, CDR2 SVGAGI (reference sequence). The J segment lost 8 bases and the V segment lost 8 bases, leaving 7 bases of the junction unmatched. The chain's CDR3 is CASDSGTGGEAFF. DNA of the CDR3: TGTGCCAGCGATTCCGGGACAGGGGGAGAAGCTTTCTTT.

The J gene is TRBJ1-5, the V gene TRBV4-1; D call uncertain. The CDR3 spans 16 residues. V gave up 1 base and J gave up 0 bases, with 10 bases separating them. Looked up from germline, CDR1 is MGHRA and CDR2 is YSYEKL. The DNA of the CDR3 is TGCGCCAGCAGCCAAGCCATGAAATATAGCAATCAGCCCCAGCATTTT. The encoded protein is CASSQAMKYSNQPQHF.

This rearrangement joins TRBV27 to TRBJ1-6, with a weak D call TRBD1 (6 bases). The germline CDR1 and CDR2 sequences are MNHEY and SMNVEV (reference sequence). V gave up 7 bases and J gave up 4 bases, with 17 bases separating them. CDR3 length equals 16 residues. The CDR3 loop reads CASTRLGGRYNSPLHF. The CDR3, as DNA: TGTGCCAGCACCCGTCTAGGGGGACGTTATAATTCACCCCTCCACTTT.

This chain uses TRBV7-2 with TRBJ2-1; 10 bases line up with TRBD2. With V trimmed by 4 bases and J by 5 bases, 8 bases remained unmatched. Looked up from germline, CDR1 is SGHTA and CDR2 is FQGNSA. The CDR3 has 16 residues. CDR3: CASSSFPLAGDNEQFF. The DNA for the CDR3 is TGTGCCAGCAGCTCATTCCCGCTAGCGGGGGACAATGAGCAGTTCTTC.

This clonotype was recorded a few times. This sequence joins TRBV28 and TRBJ1-5, with D unclear. Per the germline V gene, CDR1 is MDHEN and CDR2 is SYDVKM. Deletions cut 2 bases from V and 0 bases from J, with 14 bases between. The CDR3 spans 17 residues. The CDR3 is CASSLTAGGYSNQPQHF. CDR3 bases: TGTGCCAGCAGTTTAACGGCCGGAGGCTATAGCAATCAGCCCCAGCATTTT.

This clonotype was seen more than once but under ten times. The chain joins TRBV29-1 to TRBJ2-4; TRBD2 matches 10 bases. Germline V gives CDR1 SQVTM, CDR2 ANQGSEA. This CDR3 comprises 16 residues. V trimming: 4 bases; J trimming: 4 bases; junction bases outside the gene matches: 10. CDR3: CSVGSGTSVNKNIQYF. CDR3 nucleotides: TGCAGCGTTGGCTCCGGGACTAGCGTCAATAAAAACATTCAGTACTTC.

The rearrangement links TRBV10-3 to TRBJ1-1; no firm D call. V lost 0 bases, J lost 1 base, and 6 bases lay in between. Germline-derived CDR1 and CDR2 are ENHRY and SYGVKD. The CDR3 extends over 14 amino acids. The CDR3 region is CAISESGPNTEAFF. The DNA of the CDR3 is TGTGCCATCAGTGAGTCAGGCCCGAACACTGAAGCTTTCTTT.

This clonotype was detected many times. This rearrangement joins TRBV29-1 to TRBJ2-2; a possible D gene is TRBD1 (6 bases). Per germline, CDR1 SQVTM and CDR2 ANQGSEA. The CDR3 sequence is 13 residues long. Trimming shortened V by 7 bases and J by 1 base, and 10 bases separated the two germline ends. The CDR3 reads CSGSGQNTGELFF. The CDR3 region has the DNA TGCAGCGGATCGGGACAGAACACCGGGGAGCTGTTTTTT.

This clonotype was counted only a few times. The genes are TRBV29-1 and TRBJ2-1, with 8 bases fitting TRBD2. The CDR3 covers 15 residues. From germline, CDR1 is SQVTM and CDR2 ANQGSEA. Unmatched junction bases numbered 10, after V lost 8 bases and J lost 1 base. DNA of the CDR3: TGCAGCCTAAGCATTCGCGGGGGGTCCTACAATGAGCAGTTCTTC. Its translation is CSLSIRGGSYNEQFF.